This TCR beta chain was identified in a study of blood T cell repertoires in COVID-19. Turning to the study itself: Material from acute and convalescent COVID-19 was sourced from the United States, Italy and Spain.

The V and J ends lost 5 bases and 5 bases respectively, with 16 bases between them. The CDR3 totals 15 residues. Germline assignment: CDR1 SGHNT and CDR2 YENEEA. Authors' data handling: Estimates of nucleated cell counts were drawn from the amplification of reference gene primers. TCRdb keeps only in-frame clones here, not all; method: immunoSEQ multiplex PCR. D and trimming were read from the DNA, whereas the V and J calls and clone size are those reported in that table. The table shows fewer than 300,000 clones, with around nine tenths occurring only once. This sequence originates from a middle-aged man who had recovered from COVID-19. Material for sequencing was peripheral blood. The V gene is TRBV11-3, the J gene TRBJ2-1; no clear D gene. The DNA for the CDR3 is TGTGCCAGCAGCCGTCGAGTCGGGTCGCACAATGAGCAGTTCTTC. It specifies CASSRRVGSHNEQFF. Drawing the rest from reference TRBV11-3 and TRBJ2-1, the complete variable domain is EAGVVQSPRYKIIEKKQPVAFWCNPISGHNTLYWYLQNLGQGPELLIRYENEEAVDDSQLPKDRFSAERLKGVDSTLKIQPAELGDSAVYLCASSRRVGSHNEQFFGPGTRLTVL.